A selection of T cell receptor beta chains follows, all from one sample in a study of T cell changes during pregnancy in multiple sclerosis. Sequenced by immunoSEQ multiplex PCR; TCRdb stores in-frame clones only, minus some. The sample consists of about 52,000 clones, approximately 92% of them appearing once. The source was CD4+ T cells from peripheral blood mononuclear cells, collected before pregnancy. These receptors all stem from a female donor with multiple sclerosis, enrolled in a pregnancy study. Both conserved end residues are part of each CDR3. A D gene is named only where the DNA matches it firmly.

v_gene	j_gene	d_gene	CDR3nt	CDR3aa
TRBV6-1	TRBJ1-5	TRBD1	TGTGCCAGCAGTGTCCTCCGGGACAGGAAGAGCAATCAGCCCCAGCATTTT	CASSVLRDRKSNQPQHF
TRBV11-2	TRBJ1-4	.	TGTGCCAGCAGCTCTGGAGGACCGACGAATGAAAAACTGTTTTTT	CASSSGGPTNEKLFF
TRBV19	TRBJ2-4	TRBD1	TGTGCCAGTAGTATCGGCCAGGGGGCGGGAAAAAACATTCAGTACTTC	CASSIGQGAGKNIQYF
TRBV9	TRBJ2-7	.	TGTGCCAGCAACGGGCAGGGGAAACTAGCGTATAGCTCCTACGAGCAGTACTTC	CASNGQGKLAYSSYEQYF
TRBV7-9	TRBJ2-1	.	TGTGCCAGCAGCTTGGCGGGACCTTACAATGAGCAGTTCTTC	CASSLAGPYNEQFF
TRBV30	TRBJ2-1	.	TGTGCCTGGATGGCGGGCCCAAACAATGAGCAGTTCTTC	CAWMAGPNNEQFF
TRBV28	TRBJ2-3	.	TGTGCCAGCAGGTTCAGGGAAGATACGCAGTATTTT	CASRFREDTQYF
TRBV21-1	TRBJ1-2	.	TGTGCCAGAGCATGGCCAAGGAGGACAGGGATCCCTCTAACTCGTGGCTACACCTTC	CARAWPRRTGIPLTRGYTF
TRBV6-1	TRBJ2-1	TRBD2	TGTGCCACCAAAATCGGACTAGCGGTCTACAATGAGCAGTTCTTC	CATKIGLAVYNEQFF
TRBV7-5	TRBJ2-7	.	TGTGTCAGAAGCTTACCGAGGACAGCCGGCTACGAGCAGTACTTC	CVRSLPRTAGYEQYF
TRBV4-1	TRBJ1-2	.	TGCGCCAGCAGCCAACCCTCTCAGGGACGGGAGAACTATGGCTACACCTTC	CASSQPSQGRENYGYTF
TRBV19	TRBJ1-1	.	TGTGCCTCCTTCCAGGGTGGTGTTTCCACTGAAGCTTTCTTT	CASFQGGVSTEAFF
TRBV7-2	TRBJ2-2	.	TGTGCCAGCAGCTTCCAGGGTGGCACCGGGGAGCTGTTTTTT	CASSFQGGTGELFF